A single sample is the source of the 23 T cell receptor beta chains below, sequenced in a study of shared clonotypes between healthy human individuals. The protocol was immunoSEQ multiplex PCR, while the TCRdb copy is restricted to in-frame clones and leaves out a portion. The table has roughly 2.5 million clones, more than 90% seen once. The specimen was naive CD4+ T cells sorted from blood. Stated subset: CD45RA+ positively selected. The receptors were sampled from a man between 18 and 29 years old in good health.

The rearrangement joins TRBV2 to TRBJ1-5, with D tentatively TRBD1 (6 bases). CDR3 size: 13 residues. CDR1 SNHLY and CDR2 FYNNEI come from the germline V gene. Deletions cut 3 bases from V and 7 bases from J, with 10 bases between. The CDR3 sequence is CASSEGHWQPQHF. CDR3 in DNA: TGTGCCAGCAGTGAGGGACATTGGCAGCCCCAGCATTTT.

The rearrangement joins TRBV23-1 to TRBJ1-4; no reliable D call. TRBV23-1 is an ORF, and what it does is uncertain. The CDR3 runs 13 residues. The ends were cut back, 1 base at V and 6 bases at J, with 6 bases in the middle. The CDR3 DNA sequence: TGCGCCAGCAGTCAATACGTGGATGAAAAACTGTTTTTT. It is translated as CASSQYVDEKLFF.

The gene calls are TRBV23-1 and TRBJ1-1; D is undetermined. TRBV23-1 belongs to the ORF category, with a function that is uncertain. V lost 2 bases and J 1 base, leaving 14 bases between the germline ends. CDR3 length: 16 amino acids. DNA for the CDR3: TGCGCCAGCAGTCAACCGAACCCCGGGGAGAACACTGAAGCTTTCTTT. This translates into CASSQPNPGENTEAFF.

Notes on this clone: Other DNA variants within this sample encode the same CDR3. The chain joins TRBV10-3 to TRBJ2-5, with 7 bases aligning to TRBD1. The CDR3 contains 12 residues. Losses at the gene ends were 7 bases for V and 3 bases for J; bases not matched to a gene: 2. Germline V gene data show CDR1 as ENHRY and CDR2 as SYGVKD. CDR3 nucleotide sequence: TGTGCCATCAAAGGGACAGAAGAGACCCAGTACTTC. Translation gives CAIKGTEETQYF.

The chain is built from TRBV2 and TRBJ2-7; 10 bases match TRBD2. V gave up 4 bases and J gave up 6 bases; unmatched junction bases: 12. This CDR3 has 16 amino acids. Germline assignment: CDR1 SNHLY and CDR2 FYNNEI. The CDR3 DNA follows: TGTGCCAGCAGTGGACCCCTGGGAGCGGGGGGGCCCGAGCAGTACTTC. Encoded protein: CASSGPLGAGGPEQYF.

CDR3 region: CASSYSQISYNEQFF. The CDR3, as DNA: TGTGCCAGCAGTTACTCGCAGATTTCCTACAATGAGCAGTTCTTC. The chain recombines TRBV6-5 with TRBJ2-1; D remains unclear. The CDR3 extends over 15 amino acids. The V end was cut by 0 bases, the J end by 1 base, with 7 bases between. Per germline, CDR1 MNHEY and CDR2 SVGAGI.

The table lists this clone with a count of one. The V and J genes are TRBV18 and TRBJ2-7; D unclear. The CDR3 runs to 13 residues. Trimming took off 2 bases at V and 3 bases at J, with 8 bases between the two ends. Germline V gene sequence: CDR1 KGHSH, CDR2 LQKENI. CDR3 residues: CASSPGYRYEQYF. DNA for the CDR3: TGTGCCAGCTCACCAGGGTACCGCTACGAGCAGTACTTC. Full variable domain (rest looked up from reference TRBV18 and TRBJ2-7): NAGVMQNPRHLVRRRGQEARLRCSPMKGHSHVYWYRQLPEEGLKFMVYLQKENIIDESGMPKERFSAEFPKEGPSILRIQQVVRGDSAAYFCASSPGYRYEQYFGPGTRLTVT.

The genes are TRBV4-1 and TRBJ1-3; D not certain. There are 15 residues in the CDR3. Germline V CDR1 and CDR2: MGHRA, YSYEKL. V was shortened by 0 bases and J by 3 bases, with 9 bases between the two germline ends. Here the CDR3 DNA reads TGCGCCAGCAGCCAAGATTACCCTCTTGGAAACACCATATATTTT. This encodes CASSQDYPLGNTIYF.

CDR3 coding DNA: TGTGCCAGCAGTGATTCTATAAAGGGAGGTGAAAAACTGTTTTTT. Its translation: CASSDSIKGGEKLFF. This rearrangement joins TRBV6-1 to TRBJ1-4, with D uncertain. The germline V and J ends were trimmed by 3 bases and 7 bases, with 15 bases remaining between them. Germline V gives CDR1 MNHNS, CDR2 SASEGT. The CDR3 is 15 amino acids.

This chain links TRBV30 with TRBJ2-2, with D unresolved. The CDR3 length is 16 residues. V lost 1 base and J 0 bases, leaving 12 bases between the germline ends. CDR1 is GTSNPN and CDR2 is SVGIG in the germline V gene (reference sequence). CDR3 loop: CAWSGFSPANTGELFF. Written as DNA, the CDR3 is TGTGCCTGGAGTGGTTTTAGCCCGGCGAACACCGGGGAGCTGTTTTTT. The whole variable domain, remainder taken from reference TRBV30 and TRBJ2-2, is SQTIHQWPATLVQPVGSPLSLECTVEGTSNPNLYWYRQAAGRGLQLLFYSVGIGQISSEVPQNLSASRPQDRQFILSSKKLLLSDSGFYLCAWSGFSPANTGELFFGEGSRLTVL.

This chain links TRBV7-2 with TRBJ2-5, with TRBD2 matching 10 bases. The J call may be wrong; the DNA end is better matched by TRBJ2-7. CDR3 length: 15 amino acids. Germline V lookup: CDR1 SGHTA, CDR2 FQGNSA. The CDR3 bases are TGTGCCAGCAGCCCACGACTAGCGGGTATACACGAGCAGTACTTC. It translates to CASSPRLAGIHEQYF.

The chain joins TRBV6-4 to TRBJ2-1; 8 bases line up with TRBD1. Germline-derived CDR1 and CDR2 are MRHNA and SNTAGT. CDR3 size: 16 residues. The V segment lost 7 bases and the J segment 1 base; nucleotides outside the gene matches: 9. CDR3 coding DNA: TGTGCCAGCAACCCATACGACAGGGGTTCCTACAATGAGCAGTTCTTC. Protein: CASNPYDRGSYNEQFF.

V gene TRBV5-1 combines with J gene TRBJ1-6; 8 positions match TRBD1. This CDR3 has 17 amino acids. After removal of 0 bases from V and 8 bases from J, the junction contained 10 bases not matched to a gene. Germline-derived CDR1 and CDR2 are SGHRS and YFSETQ. CDR3 loop: CASSLGTGTIDDSPLHF. CDR3 bases: TGCGCCAGCAGCTTGGGGACAGGGACAATCGATGATTCACCCCTCCACTTT.

This clone was seen just once. The rearrangement uses TRBV11-2 and TRBJ2-7, with D tentatively TRBD2 (5 bases). The germline V and J ends were trimmed by 3 bases and 0 bases, with 9 bases remaining between them. Germline loops: CDR1 SGHAT, CDR2 FQNNGV. This CDR3 contains 14 residues. CDR3 sequence reads: CASSLQEASYEQYF. The CDR3 DNA follows: TGTGCCAGCAGCTTGCAGGAGGCCTCCTACGAGCAGTACTTC.

The gene calls are TRBV25-1 and TRBJ2-6; no reliable D call. CDR3 size: 16 residues. Germline V gives CDR1 MGHDK, CDR2 SYGVNS. V was cut by 5 bases and J by 2 bases, with 13 bases left in between. CDR3 residues: CASSPLTHPGANVLTF. The CDR3 region has the DNA TGTGCCAGCAGTCCCCTGACCCATCCTGGGGCCAACGTCCTGACTTTC. The full variable domain, its missing parts supplied by reference TRBV25-1 and TRBJ2-6, is EADIYQTPRYLVIGTGKKITLECSQTMGHDKMYWYQQDPGMELHLIHYSYGVNSTEKGDLSSESTVSRIRTEHFPLTLESARPSHTSQYLCASSPLTHPGANVLTFGAGSRLTVL.

V is TRBV21-1 and J is TRBJ1-5; the table calls TRBD1, which could not be checked here. TRBV21-1 is a pseudogene segment. CDR3 length equals 17 residues. The CDR3 loop reads CAILDRGRGGGNQPQHF. Here the CDR3 DNA reads TGTGCCATCCTGGACAGGGGGCGCGGAGGAGGAAATCAGCCCCAGCATTTT.

This clone was observed a single time. The chain couples TRBV7-2 to TRBJ2-1; 9 positions match TRBD2. In germline, CDR1 is SGHTA, CDR2 FQGNSA. Losses at the gene ends were 3 bases for V and 9 bases for J; bases not matched to a gene: 6. The length of the CDR3 is 14 residues. The CDR3 is CASSLGGRVGEQFF. Here the CDR3 DNA reads TGTGCCAGCAGCTTGGGCGGGAGGGTTGGTGAGCAGTTCTTC.

The V and J genes are TRBV6-1 and TRBJ2-5; no firm D call. V lost 2 bases and J lost 5, with 18 bases in between. Germline values: CDR1 MNHNS, CDR2 SASEGT. CDR3 length: 16 amino acids. CDR3 DNA sequence: TGTGCCAGCAGTGAATCGTTCATCTTCATAGGGGAGACCCAGTACTTC. It translates to CASSESFIFIGETQYF.

This chain joins TRBV2 and TRBJ2-3; D not certain. The CDR3 is made up of 17 amino acids. The germline V gene has CDR1 SNHLY and CDR2 FYNNEI. V lost 1 base to trimming and J lost 0 bases, with 14 bases between them. CDR3 protein: CASSEGPLTSSTDTQYF. The CDR3 DNA reads TGTGCCAGCAGTGAAGGGCCCCTAACTTCTAGCACAGATACGCAGTATTTT.

The V gene is TRBV19, the J gene TRBJ1-1, with D hard to call. The germline CDR1 and CDR2 sequences are LNHDA and SQIVND (reference sequence). V was clipped by 1 base and J by 5 bases, with 11 bases between them. This CDR3 has 14 residues. This CDR3 reads CASSIAGVTTEAFF. CDR3 nucleotides: TGTGCCAGTAGTATAGCCGGGGTGACGACTGAAGCTTTCTTT.

The chain links TRBV19 to TRBJ2-7; D perhaps matches TRBD2 (6 bases). V was clipped by 7 bases and J by 6 bases, with 16 bases between them. This CDR3 has 13 amino acids. In germline, CDR1 is LNHDA, CDR2 SQIVND (reference sequence). CDR3 DNA sequence: TGTGCCAGTACCAGGATTGAGGGAGGCGAGCAGTACTTC. Its protein is CASTRIEGGEQYF.

The chain couples TRBV18 to TRBJ2-5; 10 positions match TRBD2. V lost 6 bases, J lost 1 base, and 8 bases stayed unmatched. The CDR3 sequence is 16 residues long. CDR1 is KGHSH, CDR2 LQKENI, per germline. The CDR3 loop is CASSHVASGGQETQYF. The CDR3 nucleotides read TGTGCCAGCTCTCACGTCGCTAGCGGGGGCCAAGAGACCCAGTACTTC.

This chain connects TRBV6-5 to TRBJ1-1; D is ambiguous. V was clipped by 4 bases and J by 2 bases, with 11 bases between them. This CDR3 spans 14 amino acids. CDR1 and CDR2 (germline): MNHEY, SVGAGI. The CDR3, as DNA: TGTGCCAGCAGTTCCGATGGGGTTAACACTGAAGCTTTCTTT. Its protein product is CASSSDGVNTEAFF.